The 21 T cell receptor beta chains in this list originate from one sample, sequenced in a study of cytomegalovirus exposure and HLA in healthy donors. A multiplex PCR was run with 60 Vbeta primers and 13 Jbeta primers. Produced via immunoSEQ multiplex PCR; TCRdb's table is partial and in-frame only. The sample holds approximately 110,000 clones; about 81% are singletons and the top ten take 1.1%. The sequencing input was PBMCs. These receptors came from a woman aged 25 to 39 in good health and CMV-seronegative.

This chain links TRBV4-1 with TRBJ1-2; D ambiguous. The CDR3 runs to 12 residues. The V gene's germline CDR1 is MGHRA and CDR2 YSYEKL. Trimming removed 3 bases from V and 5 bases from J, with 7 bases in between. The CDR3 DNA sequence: TGCGCCAGCAGCCAGACGGGATATGGCTACACCTTC. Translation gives CASSQTGYGYTF.

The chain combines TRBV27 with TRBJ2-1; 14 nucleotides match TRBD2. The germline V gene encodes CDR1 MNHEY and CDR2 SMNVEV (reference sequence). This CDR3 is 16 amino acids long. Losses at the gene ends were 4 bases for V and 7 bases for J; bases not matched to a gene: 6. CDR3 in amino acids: CASSSPGTSGSNEQFF. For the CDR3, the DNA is TGTGCCAGCAGTTCCCCTGGGACTAGCGGGAGTAATGAGCAGTTCTTC.

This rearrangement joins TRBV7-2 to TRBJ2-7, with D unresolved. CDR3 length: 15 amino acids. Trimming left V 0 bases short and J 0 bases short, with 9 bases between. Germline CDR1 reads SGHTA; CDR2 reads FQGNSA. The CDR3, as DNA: TGTGCCAGCAGCTTAGCCGTAATCAGCTCCTACGAGCAGTACTTC. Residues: CASSLAVISSYEQYF.

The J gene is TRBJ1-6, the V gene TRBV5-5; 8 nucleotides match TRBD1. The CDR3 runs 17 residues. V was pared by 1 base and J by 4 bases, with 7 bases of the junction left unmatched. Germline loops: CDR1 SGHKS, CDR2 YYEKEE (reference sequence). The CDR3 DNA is TGTGCCAGCAGCTTGACAGGGGGTCTTTCGTATAATTCACCCCTCCACTTT. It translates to CASSLTGGLSYNSPLHF.

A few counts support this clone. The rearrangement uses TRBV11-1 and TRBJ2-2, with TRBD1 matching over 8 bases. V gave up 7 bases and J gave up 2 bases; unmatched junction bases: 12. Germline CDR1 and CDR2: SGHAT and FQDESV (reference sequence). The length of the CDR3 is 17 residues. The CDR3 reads CASTDPGGALNTGELFF. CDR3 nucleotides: TGTGCCAGCACCGACCCAGGGGGCGCGTTAAACACCGGGGAGCTGTTTTTT.

CDR3 in DNA: TGTGCCAGCAGCCTGGGACAGGGGGCAAACGAGCAGTACTTC. Protein product: CASSLGQGANEQYF. V usage is TRBV5-6 and J usage is TRBJ2-7; TRBD1 matches at 12 bases. This CDR3 region has 14 residues. With V trimmed by 4 bases and J by 5 bases, 4 bases remained unmatched. Germline values: CDR1 SGHDT, CDR2 YYEEEE.

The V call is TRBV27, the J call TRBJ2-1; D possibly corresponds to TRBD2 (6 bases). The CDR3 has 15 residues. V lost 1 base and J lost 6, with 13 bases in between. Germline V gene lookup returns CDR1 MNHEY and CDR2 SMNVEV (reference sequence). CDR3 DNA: TGTGCCAGCAGTTTATGGGGGACTCTTGCCAATGAGCAGTTCTTC. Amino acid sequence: CASSLWGTLANEQFF.

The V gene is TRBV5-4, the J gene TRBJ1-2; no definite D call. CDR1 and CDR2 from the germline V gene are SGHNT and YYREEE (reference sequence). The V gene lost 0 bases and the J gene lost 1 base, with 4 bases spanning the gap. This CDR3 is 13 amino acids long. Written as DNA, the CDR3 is TGTGCCAGCAGCTTGGACGGTAACTATGGCTACACCTTC. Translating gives CASSLDGNYGYTF.

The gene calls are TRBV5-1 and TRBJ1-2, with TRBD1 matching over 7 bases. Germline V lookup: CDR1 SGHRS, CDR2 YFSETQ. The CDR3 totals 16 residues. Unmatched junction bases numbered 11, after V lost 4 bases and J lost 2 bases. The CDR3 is CASSPLPGQANYGYTF. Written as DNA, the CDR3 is TGCGCCAGCAGCCCCTTACCCGGACAGGCGAACTATGGCTACACCTTC.

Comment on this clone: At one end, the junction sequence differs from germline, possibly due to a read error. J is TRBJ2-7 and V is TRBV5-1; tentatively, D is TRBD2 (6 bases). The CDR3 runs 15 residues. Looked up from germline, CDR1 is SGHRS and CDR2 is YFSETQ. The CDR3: CASSLAAGMSYEQYF. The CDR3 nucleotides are TGCGCCAGCAGTTTGGCAGCGGGTATGTCCTACGAGCAGTACTTC.

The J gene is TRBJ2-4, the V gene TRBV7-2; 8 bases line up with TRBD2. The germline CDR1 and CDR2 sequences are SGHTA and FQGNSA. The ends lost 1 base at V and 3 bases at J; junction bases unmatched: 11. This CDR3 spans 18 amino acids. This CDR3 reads CASSLVGGGLVGKNIQYF. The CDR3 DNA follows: TGTGCCAGCAGCTTAGTTGGCGGGGGGCTAGTCGGCAAAAACATTCAGTACTTC.

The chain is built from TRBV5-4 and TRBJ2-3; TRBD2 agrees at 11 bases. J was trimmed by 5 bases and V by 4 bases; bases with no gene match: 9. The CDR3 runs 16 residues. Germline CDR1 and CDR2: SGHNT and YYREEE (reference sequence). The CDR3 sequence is CASSLTGLAAIDTQYF. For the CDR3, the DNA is TGTGCCAGCAGCCTAACGGGACTAGCGGCGATAGATACGCAGTATTTT.

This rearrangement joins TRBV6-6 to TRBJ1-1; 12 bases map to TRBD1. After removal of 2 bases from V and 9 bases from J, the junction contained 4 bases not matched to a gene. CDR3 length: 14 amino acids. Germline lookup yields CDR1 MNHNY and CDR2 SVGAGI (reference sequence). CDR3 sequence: CASSYGTGGAQAFF. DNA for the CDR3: TGTGCCAGCAGTTACGGGACAGGGGGCGCACAAGCTTTCTTT.

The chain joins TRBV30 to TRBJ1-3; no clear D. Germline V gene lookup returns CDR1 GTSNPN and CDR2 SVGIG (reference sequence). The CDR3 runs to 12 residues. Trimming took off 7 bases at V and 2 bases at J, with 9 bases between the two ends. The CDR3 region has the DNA TGTGCCTCCCTCGGAGCTGGAAACACCATATATTTT. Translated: CASLGAGNTIYF.

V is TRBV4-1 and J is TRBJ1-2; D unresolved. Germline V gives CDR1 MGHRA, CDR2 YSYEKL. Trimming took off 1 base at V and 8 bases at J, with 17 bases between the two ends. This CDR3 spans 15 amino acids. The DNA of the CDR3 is TGCGCCAGCAGCCAAGCGGACCAAAACCGAGGGGGCTACACCTTC. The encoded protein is CASSQADQNRGGYTF.

CDR3 amino acids: CASSEDVAGNIQYF. DNA of the CDR3: TGTGCCAGCAGTGAAGATGTAGCGGGAAACATTCAGTACTTC. The chain is built from TRBV6-1 and TRBJ2-4; 7 bases line up with TRBD2. Germline CDR1 reads MNHNS; CDR2 reads SASEGT. The CDR3 is 14 amino acids. The trim removed 1 base at V and 6 bases at J, leaving 3 bases unmatched.

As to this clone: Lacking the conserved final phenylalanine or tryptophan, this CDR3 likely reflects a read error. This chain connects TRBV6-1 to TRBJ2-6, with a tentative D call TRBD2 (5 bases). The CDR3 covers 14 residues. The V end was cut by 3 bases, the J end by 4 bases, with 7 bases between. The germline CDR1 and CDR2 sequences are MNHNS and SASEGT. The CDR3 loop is CASSEGGGANVLTC. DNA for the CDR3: TGTGCCAGCAGTGAGGGCGGGGGGGCCAACGTCCTGACTTGC.

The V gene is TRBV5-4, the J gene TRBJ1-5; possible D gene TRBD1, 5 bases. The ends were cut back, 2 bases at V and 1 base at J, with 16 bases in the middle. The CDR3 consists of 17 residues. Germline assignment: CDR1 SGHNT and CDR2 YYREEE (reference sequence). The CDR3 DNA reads TGTGCCAGCAGCTTAGGAGGGGCCCCTGGAAGCAATCAGCCCCAGCATTTT. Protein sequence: CASSLGGAPGSNQPQHF.

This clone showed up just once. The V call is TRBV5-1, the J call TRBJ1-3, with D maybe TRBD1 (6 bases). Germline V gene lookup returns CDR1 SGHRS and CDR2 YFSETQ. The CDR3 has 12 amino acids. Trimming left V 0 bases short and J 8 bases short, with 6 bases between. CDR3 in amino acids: CASSLEGDTIYF. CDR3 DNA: TGCGCCAGCAGCTTGGAGGGGGACACCATATATTTT.

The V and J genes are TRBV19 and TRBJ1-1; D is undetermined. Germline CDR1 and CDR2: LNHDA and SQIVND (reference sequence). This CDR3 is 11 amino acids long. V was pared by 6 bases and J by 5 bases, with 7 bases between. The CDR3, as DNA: TGTGCCAGTAGGTCCGTAACTGAAGCTTTCTTT. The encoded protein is CASRSVTEAFF.

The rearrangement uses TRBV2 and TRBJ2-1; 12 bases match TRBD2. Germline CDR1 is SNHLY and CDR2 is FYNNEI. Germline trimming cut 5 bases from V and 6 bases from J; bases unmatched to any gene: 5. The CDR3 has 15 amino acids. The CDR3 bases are TGTGCCAGCAGTAGAGGACTAGCGGGGACCAATGAGCAGTTCTTC. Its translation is CASSRGLAGTNEQFF.